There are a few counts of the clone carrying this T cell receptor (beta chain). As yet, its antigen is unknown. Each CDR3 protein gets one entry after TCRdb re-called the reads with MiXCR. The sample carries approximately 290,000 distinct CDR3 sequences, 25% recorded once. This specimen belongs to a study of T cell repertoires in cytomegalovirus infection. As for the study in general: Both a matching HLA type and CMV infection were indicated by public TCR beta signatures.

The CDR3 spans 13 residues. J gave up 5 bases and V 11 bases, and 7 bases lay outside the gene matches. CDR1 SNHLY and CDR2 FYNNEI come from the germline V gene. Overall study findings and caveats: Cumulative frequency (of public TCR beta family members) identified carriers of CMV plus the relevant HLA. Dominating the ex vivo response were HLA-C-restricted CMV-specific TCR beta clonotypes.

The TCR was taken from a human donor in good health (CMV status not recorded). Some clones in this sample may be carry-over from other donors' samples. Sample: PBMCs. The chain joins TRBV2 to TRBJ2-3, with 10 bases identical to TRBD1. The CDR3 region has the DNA TGTGCCGACAAGGGACAGGGGCGAGATACGCAGTATTTT. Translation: CADKGQGRDTQYF.